A selection of T cell receptor beta chains follows, all from one sample in a study of CD8+ T cells in alopecia areata. The table came from immunoSEQ multiplex PCR; TCRdb's copy has only in-frame clones and leaves some out. The data contain about 99,000 clones, around 84% of them singletons. This specimen was CD8+ T cells sorted from blood, taken between weeks 30 and 35, from a patient treated with tofacitinib. The receptors derive from a human donor with alopecia areata. CDR3s include the opening cysteine and the closing phenylalanine or tryptophan. The order of the fields is clone size, J gene, V gene, D gene, CDR3 protein, CDR3 DNA. The D gene is left open where the match is weak. Size values are once, few and many counts, or a class for expanded clones, and some rows have none.

abundance: .
j_gene: TRBJ1-4
v_gene: TRBV11-2
d_gene: .
CDR3aa: CASSPGQGGEKLFF
CDR3nt: TGTGCCAGCAGCCCAGGCCAGGGCGGTGAAAAACTGTTTTTT

abundance: .
j_gene: TRBJ2-2
v_gene: TRBV29-1
d_gene: .
CDR3aa: CSVTGHSNTGELFF
CDR3nt: TGCAGCGTAACGGGACATTCGAACACCGGGGAGCTGTTTTTT

abundance: .
j_gene: TRBJ2-1
v_gene: TRBV4-1
d_gene: .
CDR3aa: CASLTNTGTLGEQFF
CDR3nt: TGCGCCAGCCTGACTAACACCGGGACCTTGGGTGAGCAGTTCTTC

abundance: .
j_gene: TRBJ2-3
v_gene: TRBV13
d_gene: .
CDR3aa: CASSLTGNAQYF
CDR3nt: TGTGCCAGCAGCTTAACGGGAAACGCGCAGTATTTT

abundance: .
j_gene: TRBJ1-5
v_gene: TRBV4-1
d_gene: TRBD1
CDR3aa: CASSLGQGAKNQPQHF
CDR3nt: TGCGCCAGCAGCCTCGGACAGGGGGCTAAGAATCAGCCCCAGCATTTT

abundance: once
j_gene: TRBJ2-5
v_gene: TRBV18
d_gene: TRBD2
CDR3aa: CASSVDVSSGRIAQETQYF
CDR3nt: TGTGCCAGCTCGGTCGACGTGTCTAGCGGGAGGATTGCCCAAGAGACCCAGTACTTC

abundance: .
j_gene: TRBJ2-7
v_gene: TRBV5-4
d_gene: .
CDR3aa: CASSFVEGALTGGQYF
CDR3nt: TGTGCCAGCAGCTTCGTGGAGGGAGCCCTAACCGGAGGGCAGTACTTC

abundance: .
j_gene: TRBJ2-1
v_gene: TRBV9
d_gene: .
CDR3aa: CASSPGTLEQFF
CDR3nt: TGTGCCAGCAGTCCCGGGACCCTGGAGCAGTTCTTC

abundance: few
j_gene: TRBJ2-1
v_gene: TRBV29-1
d_gene: .
CDR3aa: CSLVGLYGEQFF
CDR3nt: TGCAGCCTTGTAGGTCTCTACGGTGAGCAGTTCTTC

abundance: once
j_gene: TRBJ2-6
v_gene: TRBV13
d_gene: .
CDR3aa: CASSTRRSGANVLTF
CDR3nt: TGTGCCAGCAGCACCAGGAGATCTGGGGCCAACGTCCTGACTTTC

abundance: .
j_gene: TRBJ2-3
v_gene: TRBV7-8
d_gene: .
CDR3aa: CASSPRGLGDTQYF
CDR3nt: TGTGCCAGCAGCCCCCGGGGGCTGGGGGATACGCAGTATTTT

abundance: .
j_gene: TRBJ2-1
v_gene: TRBV30
d_gene: .
CDR3aa: CAWSIAVDSYNEQFF
CDR3nt: TGTGCCTGGAGTATAGCGGTCGACTCCTACAATGAGCAGTTCTTC

abundance: .
j_gene: TRBJ1-1
v_gene: TRBV7-9
d_gene: TRBD1
CDR3aa: CASSFPGTGGLEAFF
CDR3nt: TGTGCCAGCAGCTTTCCCGGGACAGGGGGACTTGAAGCTTTCTTT

abundance: .
j_gene: TRBJ2-7
v_gene: TRBV29-1
d_gene: .
CDR3aa: CSVDQGSHEQYF
CDR3nt: TGCAGCGTTGACCAGGGGTCCCACGAGCAGTACTTC

abundance: few
j_gene: TRBJ1-1
v_gene: TRBV7-6
d_gene: .
CDR3aa: CASSLAPAGEAFF
CDR3nt: TGTGCCAGCAGCTTAGCGCCCGCCGGGGAAGCTTTCTTT

abundance: .
j_gene: TRBJ2-7
v_gene: TRBV28
d_gene: TRBD2
CDR3aa: CASGGLAGAAYEQYF
CDR3nt: TGTGCCAGCGGAGGACTAGCGGGAGCGGCCTACGAGCAGTACTTC

abundance: once
j_gene: TRBJ2-3
v_gene: TRBV7-3
d_gene: .
CDR3aa: CASSLTGRGPNYPTDTQYF
CDR3nt: TGTGCCAGCAGCTTAACTGGGAGGGGGCCAAACTACCCCACAGATACGCAGTATTTT

abundance: .
j_gene: TRBJ1-1
v_gene: TRBV27
d_gene: .
CDR3aa: CASSLNRGGTEAFF
CDR3nt: TGTGCCAGCAGTTTAAATCGGGGAGGTACTGAAGCTTTCTTT

abundance: .
j_gene: TRBJ2-3
v_gene: TRBV29-1
d_gene: .
CDR3aa: CSVHDREGTDTQYF
CDR3nt: TGCAGCGTACACGACAGGGAGGGCACAGATACGCAGTATTTT

abundance: .
j_gene: TRBJ2-2
v_gene: TRBV7-9
d_gene: .
CDR3aa: CASSLPGELFF
CDR3nt: TGTGCCAGCAGCCTACCCGGGGAGCTGTTTTTT

abundance: .
j_gene: TRBJ2-1
v_gene: TRBV14
d_gene: .
CDR3aa: CASSSLGNEQFF
CDR3nt: TGTGCCAGCAGCTCCCTAGGGAATGAGCAGTTCTTC

abundance: .
j_gene: TRBJ1-2
v_gene: TRBV2
d_gene: .
CDR3aa: CASSEFHGYTF
CDR3nt: TGTGCCAGCAGTGAATTCCATGGCTACACCTTC

abundance: .
j_gene: TRBJ1-2
v_gene: TRBV7-9
d_gene: .
CDR3aa: CASSLALEFGAYGYTF
CDR3nt: TGTGCCAGCAGCTTAGCCCTTGAATTTGGTGCCTATGGCTACACCTTC

abundance: .
j_gene: TRBJ2-5
v_gene: TRBV2
d_gene: .
CDR3aa: CANEGIGETQYF
CDR3nt: TGTGCCAACGAGGGGATTGGGGAGACCCAGTACTTC

abundance: .
j_gene: TRBJ1-6
v_gene: TRBV7-9
d_gene: .
CDR3aa: CASSLAGESPLHF
CDR3nt: TGTGCCAGCAGCTTAGCAGGGGAGTCACCCCTCCACTTT

abundance: .
j_gene: TRBJ2-7
v_gene: TRBV4-1
d_gene: .
CDR3aa: CASSQEAGTYEQYF
CDR3nt: TGCGCCAGCAGCCAAGAGGCCGGTACCTACGAGCAGTACTTC

abundance: once
j_gene: TRBJ1-1
v_gene: TRBV2
d_gene: .
CDR3aa: CASRLEAEAFF
CDR3nt: TGTGCCAGCAGACTAGAGGCTGAAGCTTTCTTT

abundance: .
j_gene: TRBJ2-7
v_gene: TRBV29-1
d_gene: .
CDR3aa: CSVVLGLGDEQYF
CDR3nt: TGCAGCGTTGTTCTAGGCCTTGGGGACGAGCAGTACTTC

abundance: .
j_gene: TRBJ2-1
v_gene: TRBV7-7
d_gene: TRBD1
CDR3aa: CASSSWTGNNEQFF
CDR3nt: TGTGCTAGCAGCTCATGGACAGGGAACAATGAGCAGTTCTTC

abundance: .
j_gene: TRBJ1-2
v_gene: TRBV19
d_gene: .
CDR3aa: CASRYSYGYTF
CDR3nt: TGTGCCAGTAGGTACAGCTATGGCTACACCTTC

abundance: .
j_gene: TRBJ2-3
v_gene: TRBV14
d_gene: .
CDR3aa: CASSQAEWEGQDTQYF
CDR3nt: TGTGCCAGCAGCCAAGCAGAGTGGGAGGGACAAGATACGCAGTATTTT

abundance: .
j_gene: TRBJ1-2
v_gene: TRBV27
d_gene: .
CDR3aa: CASSLSGRNYGYTF
CDR3nt: TGTGCCAGCAGTTTATCGGGCAGAAACTATGGCTACACCTTC

abundance: .
j_gene: TRBJ1-2
v_gene: TRBV30
d_gene: .
CDR3aa: CAWENYWGYTF
CDR3nt: TGTGCCTGGGAGAACTATTGGGGCTACACCTTC

abundance: .
j_gene: TRBJ2-1
v_gene: TRBV10-3
d_gene: .
CDR3aa: CAISESGQEQFF
CDR3nt: TGTGCCATCAGTGAGTCGGGGCAGGAGCAGTTCTTC

abundance: .
j_gene: TRBJ2-3
v_gene: TRBV6-1
d_gene: TRBD2
CDR3aa: CASSDPHGSGGAYSTDTQYF
CDR3nt: TGTGCCAGCAGTGACCCCCACGGGAGCGGGGGGGCGTATAGCACAGATACGCAGTATTTT

abundance: .
j_gene: TRBJ2-1
v_gene: TRBV25-1
d_gene: .
CDR3aa: CASSGNPRSYNEQFF
CDR3nt: TGTGCCAGCAGTGGGAACCCGAGGTCCTACAATGAGCAGTTCTTC

abundance: .
j_gene: TRBJ2-3
v_gene: TRBV6-5
d_gene: .
CDR3aa: CASSYHSDTQYF
CDR3nt: TGTGCCAGCAGTTACCACTCGGACACGCAGTATTTT

abundance: once
j_gene: TRBJ1-1
v_gene: TRBV29-1
d_gene: .
CDR3aa: CSVEGRNTEAFF
CDR3nt: TGCAGCGTCGAGGGACGGAACACTGAAGCTTTCTTT

abundance: .
j_gene: TRBJ1-2
v_gene: TRBV15
d_gene: .
CDR3aa: CATSVDTQGNYGYTF
CDR3nt: TGTGCCACCAGCGTGGATACCCAGGGCAACTATGGCTACACCTTC

abundance: .
j_gene: TRBJ1-2
v_gene: TRBV6-5
d_gene: .
CDR3aa: CASSWDGFGFYGYTF
CDR3nt: TGTGCCAGCAGTTGGGACGGCTTTGGGTTCTATGGCTACACCTTC

abundance: medium-sized
j_gene: TRBJ1-1
v_gene: TRBV21-1
d_gene: .
CDR3aa: CASSKEGNTNTEAFF
CDR3nt: TGTGCCAGCAGCAAGGAAGGGAATACGAACACTGAAGCTTTCTTT

abundance: .
j_gene: TRBJ2-1
v_gene: TRBV5-1
d_gene: TRBD2
CDR3aa: CASSLEPGLVNHEQFF
CDR3nt: TGCGCCAGCAGCTTGGAACCGGGACTAGTTAACCATGAGCAGTTCTTC

abundance: .
j_gene: TRBJ2-2
v_gene: TRBV9
d_gene: .
CDR3aa: CASSVVDTLTGELFF
CDR3nt: TGTGCCAGCAGCGTAGTGGACACCCTCACCGGGGAGCTGTTTTTT

abundance: .
j_gene: TRBJ2-3
v_gene: TRBV7-9
d_gene: .
CDR3aa: CASRALQTDTQYF
CDR3nt: TGTGCCAGCCGGGCGCTTCAAACGGATACGCAGTATTTT

abundance: .
j_gene: TRBJ2-7
v_gene: TRBV4-1
d_gene: .
CDR3aa: CASSAETASYEQYF
CDR3nt: TGCGCCAGCAGCGCCGAGACAGCTTCCTACGAGCAGTACTTC

abundance: .
j_gene: TRBJ1-1
v_gene: TRBV19
d_gene: .
CDR3aa: CASSISGSTEAFF
CDR3nt: TGTGCCAGTAGTATATCGGGTTCCACTGAAGCTTTCTTT

abundance: .
j_gene: TRBJ2-1
v_gene: TRBV2
d_gene: TRBD2
CDR3aa: CASRDYYIDEQFF
CDR3nt: TGTGCCAGCCGGGACTACTACATTGATGAGCAGTTCTTC

abundance: .
j_gene: TRBJ1-2
v_gene: TRBV5-4
d_gene: TRBD1
CDR3aa: CASSFPGQGRGGYTF
CDR3nt: TGTGCCAGCAGCTTCCCGGGACAGGGGAGGGGAGGCTACACCTTC

abundance: .
j_gene: TRBJ2-2
v_gene: TRBV7-9
d_gene: TRBD1
CDR3aa: CASSAPGQGHTGELFF
CDR3nt: TGTGCCAGCAGCGCACCGGGACAGGGCCACACCGGGGAGCTGTTTTTT

abundance: once
j_gene: TRBJ2-7
v_gene: TRBV19
d_gene: TRBD1
CDR3aa: CASSPGTASSYEQYF
CDR3nt: TGTGCCAGTAGCCCCGGGACAGCGAGCTCCTACGAGCAGTACTTC

abundance: .
j_gene: TRBJ2-2
v_gene: TRBV9
d_gene: TRBD2
CDR3aa: CASSVSSGSYIGELFF
CDR3nt: TGTGCCAGCAGCGTGTCTAGCGGGAGTTATATCGGGGAGCTGTTTTTT

abundance: .
j_gene: TRBJ2-5
v_gene: TRBV7-9
d_gene: TRBD2
CDR3aa: CASSGGLAGVSETQYF
CDR3nt: TGTGCCAGCAGCGGAGGACTAGCGGGAGTATCGGAGACCCAGTACTTC

abundance: .
j_gene: TRBJ1-5
v_gene: TRBV7-2
d_gene: .
CDR3aa: CASSSSGINSNQPQHF
CDR3nt: TGTGCCAGCAGCTCTAGCGGTATCAATAGCAATCAGCCCCAGCATTTT

abundance: .
j_gene: TRBJ2-5
v_gene: TRBV7-8
d_gene: .
CDR3aa: CASSLAYFGETQYF
CDR3nt: TGTGCCAGCAGCTTAGCGTATTTCGGGGAGACCCAGTACTTC

abundance: .
j_gene: TRBJ2-1
v_gene: TRBV10-1
d_gene: .
CDR3aa: CASSARKITYNEQFF
CDR3nt: TGCGCCAGCAGTGCTCGGAAAATCACCTACAATGAGCAGTTCTTC

abundance: .
j_gene: TRBJ1-1
v_gene: TRBV29-1
d_gene: .
CDR3aa: CSVSEGDTEAFF
CDR3nt: TGCAGCGTCTCCGAGGGAGACACTGAAGCTTTCTTT

abundance: .
j_gene: TRBJ2-3
v_gene: TRBV7-6
d_gene: TRBD2
CDR3aa: CASSARLAASTDTQYF
CDR3nt: TGTGCCAGCAGCGCCCGACTAGCGGCTAGCACAGATACGCAGTATTTT

abundance: few
j_gene: TRBJ2-7
v_gene: TRBV6-1
d_gene: .
CDR3aa: CASVGTDSYEQYF
CDR3nt: TGTGCCAGCGTGGGGACGGATTCCTACGAGCAGTACTTC

abundance: few
j_gene: TRBJ2-3
v_gene: TRBV14
d_gene: TRBD2
CDR3aa: CASSRLAGGPTDTQYF
CDR3nt: TGTGCCAGCAGCCGACTAGCGGGAGGGCCCACAGATACGCAGTATTTT

abundance: .
j_gene: TRBJ2-3
v_gene: TRBV18
d_gene: .
CDR3aa: CASSLPSTDTQYF
CDR3nt: TGTGCCAGCTCACTCCCTAGCACAGATACGCAGTATTTT